This is a list of T cell receptor beta chains from one sample in a study of blood T cell repertoires in COVID-19. Here immunoSEQ multiplex PCR was the method, and the copy in TCRdb shows in-frame clones only, minus some. The sample contains tens of thousands of clones, 70% to 85% of which appear only once. Input material: peripheral blood. The receptors here all came from a man aged 65 to 85 with active COVID-19. Both conserved end residues are part of each CDR3. D genes are given only for firm matches. The size entry is marked missing in some rows and otherwise reads once, few, many or a size class.

DNA,CDR3,D,V,size,J
TGCGCCAGCAGCTTTGAGGATTCCTCCTACGAGCAGTACTTC,CASSFEDSSYEQYF,-,TRBV5-1,-,TRBJ2-7
TGCGCCAGCAGCTCTCCCGGGACAGGGGACTACGAGCAGTACTTC,CASSSPGTGDYEQYF,TRBD1,TRBV4-1,-,TRBJ2-7
TGTGCCAGCAGCGGGTCAGGGTTGGCAGATACGCAGTATTTT,CASSGSGLADTQYF,-,TRBV9,-,TRBJ2-3
TGTGCCAGTAGTCAGGGGTCTCAAGAGACCCAGTACTTC,CASSQGSQETQYF,-,TRBV19,-,TRBJ2-5
TGTGCCAGCAGGGAGCCCAGGGGACTACCCTACGAGCAGTACTTC,CASREPRGLPYEQYF,-,TRBV28,once,TRBJ2-7
TGTGCCAGCAGTTACTCGACAGGCTCTGGAAACACCATATATTTT,CASSYSTGSGNTIYF,-,TRBV6-6,-,TRBJ1-3
TGTGCCAGCTCACTATCGAGACAATACGAGCAGTACTTC,CASSLSRQYEQYF,-,TRBV18,-,TRBJ2-7
TGTGCCAGCAGTTTGATAGCGGGAGGAGACAATGAGCAGTTCTTC,CASSLIAGGDNEQFF,TRBD2,TRBV27,many,TRBJ2-1
TGTGCCAGCAGCGCCGACCGACTAGCGGGCCCCTACGAGCAGTACTTC,CASSADRLAGPYEQYF,TRBD2,TRBV9,-,TRBJ2-7
TGTGCCAGCAGCCAAAAAGGTCCCCCAGGGGCCCCCCTCAAGTGGGGCTTGAACACTGAAGCTTTCTTT,CASSQKGPPGAPLKWGLNTEAFF,-,TRBV6-2/TRBV6-3,-,TRBJ1-1
TGCGCCAGGGGGGGGGAAGCGGGAGACCTCTGGGACACAGATACGCAGTATTTT,CARGGEAGDLWDTDTQYF,TRBD2,TRBV10-1,-,TRBJ2-3
TGTGCCAGCAGCTACTCGGGACAGGGTTATCAGCCCCAGCATTTT,CASSYSGQGYQPQHF,TRBD1,TRBV28,-,TRBJ1-5
TGTGCCAGTAGTATGAGTAGTACGAGGGCCCAGTACTTC,CASSMSSTRAQYF,-,TRBV19,-,TRBJ2-5